This TCR beta chain derives from a study of blood T cell repertoires in COVID-19. About the study: Spain, Italy and the United States supplied samples that represented acute and convalescent COVID-19. Sample material is recorded as cDNA or gDNA derived from T cells, B-cell-depleted T cells, or PBMCs.

Germline V gene sequence: CDR1 SEHNR, CDR2 FQNEAQ (reference sequence). The CDR3 is 17 amino acids. V shed 2 bases, J shed 3 bases, and the junction held 8 bases outside the gene matches. Source study methods: How many nucleated cells were present was estimated from reference gene primer amplification. Only in-frame clones appear in the TCRdb table, and some are missing; sequencing was by immunoSEQ multiplex PCR. That table is the source of V, J and clone size, and D and trimming were worked out from the DNA. The sample has 250,000 or so clones, about 91% seen once. The sample taken for sequencing was peripheral blood. This TCR was recovered from a middle-aged woman who had recovered from COVID-19. The genes are TRBV7-9 and TRBJ2-2; 8 positions match TRBD2. The CDR3 spells CASSLRRGARDTGELFF. For the CDR3, the DNA is TGTGCCAGCAGCTTACGGCGGGGGGCGCGGGACACCGGGGAGCTGTTTTTT.